The 3 T cell receptor beta chains reported below all come from one sample, sequenced in a study of blood T cell repertoires in COVID-19. Only in-frame clones appear in the TCRdb table, and some are missing; sequencing was by immunoSEQ multiplex PCR. This sample yields approximately 400,000 clones, of which about nine tenths are seen a single time; roughly 0.86% belongs to the top ten. Input material: PBMCs or T cells enriched from blood (not recorded which). All receptors come from a middle-aged woman who had been exposed to COVID-19.

This rearrangement joins TRBV24-1 to TRBJ2-5, with unresolved D. The CDR3 sequence is 17 residues long. Trimming pared 2 bases from V and 1 base from J, leaving 16 bases between. Germline CDR1 and CDR2: KGHDR and SFDVKD. CDR3 nucleotides: TGTGCCACCAGTGATTCGTCCGCGTGGGCAGGCCAAGAGACCCAGTACTTC. Its translation is CATSDSSAWAGQETQYF.

The rearrangement links TRBV30 to TRBJ2-5; D is possibly TRBD2 (5 bases). The V end was cut by 0 bases, the J end by 6 bases, with 11 bases between. From germline, CDR1 is GTSNPN and CDR2 SVGIG (reference sequence). The CDR3 is made up of 13 amino acids. The DNA of the CDR3 is TGTGCCTGGAGTGTGAATAGCGCCCAGACCCAGTACTTC. This codes for CAWSVNSAQTQYF.

This chain connects TRBV5-6 to TRBJ2-2; no clear D. Looked up from germline, CDR1 is SGHDT and CDR2 is YYEEEE. The CDR3 contains 14 residues. Trimming cost V 0 bases and J 5 bases, with 8 bases left between them. This CDR3 reads CASSLAAATGELFF. The CDR3 DNA reads as TGTGCCAGCAGCTTGGCGGCGGCAACCGGGGAGCTGTTTTTT.